This T cell receptor beta chain originates from a study of cytomegalovirus exposure and HLA in healthy donors. Comments on this clone: What it binds is unknown.

V lost 0 bases to trimming and J lost 0 bases, with 9 bases between them. The CDR3 sequence is 15 residues long. Germline V CDR1 and CDR2: SGHRS, YFSETQ. PCR employed 60 Vbeta and 13 Jbeta primers. The data were produced by immunoSEQ multiplex PCR, yet TCRdb's version contains in-frame clones alone and is incomplete. Of about 170,000 clones in the sample, 80% are singletons; the top ten hold 6.5% to 8.5%. Findings and limits, study-wide: As was reported, the classifier diagnosed cytomegalovirus status with high specificity and sensitivity.

The clonotype comes from a man aged 25-40 years in good health and CMV-seropositive. The chain uses TRBV5-1 and TRBJ1-2; possibly TRBD1 for D (6 bases). The sample comprised PBMCs. The DNA for the CDR3 is TGCGCCAGCAGCTTGGCGCAGGGGACTAACTATGGCTACACCTTC. Residues: CASSLAQGTNYGYTF.